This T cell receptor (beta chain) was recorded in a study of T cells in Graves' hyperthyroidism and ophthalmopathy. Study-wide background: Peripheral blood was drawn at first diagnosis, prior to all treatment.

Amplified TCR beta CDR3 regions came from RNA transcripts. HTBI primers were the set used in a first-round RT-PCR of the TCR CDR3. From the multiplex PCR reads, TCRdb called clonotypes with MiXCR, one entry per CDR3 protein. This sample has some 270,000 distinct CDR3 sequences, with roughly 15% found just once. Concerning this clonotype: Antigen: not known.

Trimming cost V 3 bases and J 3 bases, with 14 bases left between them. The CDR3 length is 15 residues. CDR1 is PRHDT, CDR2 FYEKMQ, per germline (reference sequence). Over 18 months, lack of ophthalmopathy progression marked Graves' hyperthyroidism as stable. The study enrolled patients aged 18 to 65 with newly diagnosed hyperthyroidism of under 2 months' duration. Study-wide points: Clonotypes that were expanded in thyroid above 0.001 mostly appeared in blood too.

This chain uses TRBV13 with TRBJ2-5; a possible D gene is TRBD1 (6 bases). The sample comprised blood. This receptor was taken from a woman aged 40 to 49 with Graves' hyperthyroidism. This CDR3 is CASSFPETGKETQYF. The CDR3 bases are TGTGCCAGCAGCTTCCCCGAAACAGGGAAAGAGACCCAGTACTTC.